The rows below give T cell receptor beta chains drawn from one sample of a study of metastatic and nonmetastatic thyroid tumors. Through MiXCR, TCRdb re-clonotyped the PCR reads. The table shows tens of thousands of clones, with 12% occurring only once. Material for sequencing was tumor tissue. The receptor source for this set is a female donor with papillary thyroid cancer or a benign thyroid nodule (not recorded which). Some clones in this sample may be carry-over from other donors' samples. Both conserved end residues are part of each CDR3. The order of the fields is D gene, J gene, clone size, V gene, CDR3 DNA, CDR3 protein. D genes are given only for firm matches. The size field is filled for only some rows; it gives once, few, many or a size class.

>.|TRBJ2-1|many|TRBV6-2/TRBV6-3
TGTGCCAGCAGACGGACACTGACTAGTGGAGTACCTATTTACAATGAGCAGTTCTTC
CASRRTLTSGVPIYNEQFF
>.|TRBJ2-5|few|TRBV11-2
TGTGCCAGCAGCTTAGGCCAGAACAAAGAGACCCAGTACTTC
CASSLGQNKETQYF
>.|TRBJ1-1|many|TRBV10-3
TGTGCCATCGCGTCGGGGCGAAACACTGAAGCTTTCTTT
CAIASGRNTEAFF
>.|TRBJ1-3|many|TRBV30
TGTGCCTGGACCCACCGGGGGGGTCTCTCTGGAAACACCATATATTTT
CAWTHRGGLSGNTIYF
>.|TRBJ2-2|few|TRBV24-1
TGTGCCACCAGTGGGGCGGTCCCGAACACCGGGGAGCTGTTTTTT
CATSGAVPNTGELFF
>.|TRBJ2-1|many|TRBV6-4
TGTGCCAGCAGTGAATCTGGAGGTGGACACAATGAGCAGTTCTTC
CASSESGGGHNEQFF
>.|TRBJ2-3|few|TRBV10-3
TGTGCCATCAAACGGGGCAGCTCTAGCACAGATACGCAGTATTTT
CAIKRGSSSTDTQYF
>.|TRBJ1-1|many|TRBV20-1
TGCAGTGCTAGAGATAGGACGGACAACACTGAAGCTTTCTTT
CSARDRTDNTEAFF
>TRBD2|TRBJ2-7|.|TRBV28
TGTGCCAGCAGCCCCGTGACTAGCGGCCCTTACGAGCAGTACTTC
CASSPVTSGPYEQYF
>TRBD2|TRBJ2-7|many|TRBV20-1
TGCAGTGCTAGCAGGGGACTAGCGGGCCCCTACTACGAGCAGTACTTC
CSASRGLAGPYYEQYF
>TRBD2|TRBJ2-5|many|TRBV7-9
TGTGCCAGCCGAAGGACTAGCGGGAGTGAGACCCAGTACTTC
CASRRTSGSETQYF
>TRBD1|TRBJ1-5|many|TRBV6-2/TRBV6-3
TGTGCCAGCAGTTACTTGCTCCCGACAGGGGGCTATCAGCCCCAGCATTTT
CASSYLLPTGGYQPQHF
>TRBD2|TRBJ2-5|many|TRBV20-1
TGCAGTGCTAGAGATCCTCGCGGGGGGTACCAAGAGACCCAGTACTTC
CSARDPRGGYQETQYF
>.|TRBJ2-5|.|TRBV27
TGTGCCATCAGTTTATCGGCTTGTACTCGGACCCAGTACTTC
CAISLSACTRTQYF
>.|TRBJ2-2|many|TRBV5-1
TGCGCCAGCAGCTTGTTTCTAGACACCGGGGAGCTGTTTTTT
CASSLFLDTGELFF
>TRBD2|TRBJ2-7|many|TRBV10-3
TGTGCCATCAAAGAGCGGGAGTGGCGTTACGAGCAGTACTTC
CAIKEREWRYEQYF
>.|TRBJ2-2|many|TRBV10-3
TGTGCCATCAGTGGGGCAGGGACCACCGGGGAGCTGTTTTTT
CAISGAGTTGELFF
>.|TRBJ1-1|many|TRBV28
TGTGCCAGCAGTTTATTGGGGGACAAGAACACTGAAGCTTTCTTT
CASSLLGDKNTEAFF
>TRBD1|TRBJ1-2|many|TRBV5-8
TGTGCCAGCAGCCACCGGGACAGGGGTGACTATGGCTACACCTTC
CASSHRDRGDYGYTF
>.|TRBJ1-1|few|TRBV28
TGTGCCAGCAGTCATCAACCGGACACTGAAGCTTTCTTT
CASSHQPDTEAFF
>.|TRBJ2-1|.|TRBV20-1
TGCAGTGCTAGAGACACCGGTACAGGTGACTACAATGAGCAGTTCTTC
CSARDTGTGDYNEQFF
>TRBD2|TRBJ2-2|many|TRBV20-1
TGCAGTGCTAGAGACCCCGGGGTGCGTAGCGCGGGAGTTTCCACCGGGGAGCTGTTTTTT
CSARDPGVRSAGVSTGELFF
>.|TRBJ2-4|.|TRBV7-9
TGTGCCAGCAGCTTAGGGCAACGAGGTTCAAGGAACATTCAGTACTTC
CASSLGQRGSRNIQYF
>.|TRBJ2-5|many|TRBV20-1
TGCAGTGCTCACGGGAGTTTGGGAATGGAGACCCAGTACTTC
CSAHGSLGMETQYF
>TRBD1|TRBJ2-7|many|TRBV5-8
TGTGCCAGCAGCTTGGGGACAGGTTACGAGCAGTACTTC
CASSLGTGYEQYF
>TRBD2|TRBJ2-3|many|TRBV6-2/TRBV6-3
TGTGCCAGCAGGAAGGACCAACTAGCGGGGAGCACAGATACGCAGTATTTT
CASRKDQLAGSTDTQYF
>TRBD2|TRBJ2-7|many|TRBV2
TGTGCCAGCAGTGAAGGGGTAGCGGGAGCTTACGAGCAGTACTTC
CASSEGVAGAYEQYF
>TRBD2|TRBJ2-1|many|TRBV20-1
TGCAGTGCTAGGAATGCGGCCAGCGGGGCCACCGGTGAGCAGTTCTTC
CSARNAASGATGEQFF
>.|TRBJ2-7|many|TRBV5-1
TGCGCCAGCAGCTTGGGGGGGGTAGGGACCTACGAGCAGTACTTC
CASSLGGVGTYEQYF
>.|TRBJ1-2|many|TRBV6-1
TGTGCCAGCAGTGAAGCTTTCCCCTATGGCTACACCTTC
CASSEAFPYGYTF
>.|TRBJ1-1|many|TRBV3-1
TGTGCCAGCAGCCAGGGGGGCACTGAAGCTTTCTTT
CASSQGGTEAFF
>.|TRBJ2-7|many|TRBV10-3
TGTGCCATCAGTGATAGGTACGAGCAGTACTTC
CAISDRYEQYF
>.|TRBJ1-2|many|TRBV24-1
TGTGCCACCAGTGATTCCGGACACCGTAACTATGGCTACACCTTC
CATSDSGHRNYGYTF
>.|TRBJ1-5|many|TRBV9
TGTGCCAGCAGCCCTGAAGGAAGGGGAGCCAATCAGCCCCAGCATTTT
CASSPEGRGANQPQHF
>TRBD1|TRBJ2-3|many|TRBV20-1
TGCAGTGCTAGAGATGGGAGTAGCGCAGGGGGTAGCACAGATACGCAGTATTTT
CSARDGSSAGGSTDTQYF
>.|TRBJ2-7|many|TRBV29-1
TGCAGCGTTGAAGATAGTGCTAGCAAGCCGTACGAGCAGTACTTC
CSVEDSASKPYEQYF
>TRBD1|TRBJ1-5|many|TRBV6-1
TGTGCCAGCAGATTAACAGGGGAAAGGAATCAGCCCCAGCATTTT
CASRLTGERNQPQHF
>.|TRBJ1-1|once|TRBV11-3
TGTGCCAGCAGCCAGGGGCAGGTCGGCACTGAAGCTTTCTTT
CASSQGQVGTEAFF
>.|TRBJ2-2|many|TRBV6-1
TGTGCCAGCAGTGAAGGTTGGGGGACAACGAACACCGGGGAGCTGTTTTTT
CASSEGWGTTNTGELFF
>.|TRBJ2-5|.|TRBV10-2
TGCGCCAGCAGTGACCAAGAGACACAGTACTTC
CASSDQETQYF
>.|TRBJ2-7|many|TRBV27
TGTGCCAGCTCGGAGCACGGGAGTGGGTCCTACGAGCAGTACTTC
CASSEHGSGSYEQYF
>.|TRBJ2-2|many|TRBV2
TGTGCCAGCAAAGGACTCGAGCCCTCATCCAACACCGGGGAGCTGTTTTTT
CASKGLEPSSNTGELFF
>TRBD2|TRBJ2-1|many|TRBV24-1
TGTGCCACCAGTGATCCCGCGGTAGCGGGAGGGCATGAGCAGTTCTTC
CATSDPAVAGGHEQFF
>.|TRBJ2-7|.|TRBV7-8
TGTGCCAGCTGCTTAGGTGCAGGAATATCCTACGAGCAGTACTTC
CASCLGAGISYEQYF
>.|TRBJ1-2|few|TRBV6-1
TGTGCCATCAGTGATGGGGTAGACTATGGCTACACCTTT
CAISDGVDYGYTF
>.|TRBJ1-2|many|TRBV3-1
TGTGCCAGCAGCCGGGACGGACCTCCTGGCTACACCTTC
CASSRDGPPGYTF
>.|TRBJ2-7|many|TRBV9
TGTGCCAGCAGCGTTGAAGGGGACTCCTCCTACGAGCAGTACTTC
CASSVEGDSSYEQYF
>.|TRBJ1-1|many|TRBV6-1
TGTGCCAGCGGCACAAACACTGAAGCTTTCTTT
CASGTNTEAFF
>.|TRBJ1-1|many|TRBV12-3/TRBV12-4
TGTGCCAGCAGCCCAGGGGCAGGCCTGAACACTGAAGCTTTCTTT
CASSPGAGLNTEAFF
>TRBD1|TRBJ1-2|many|TRBV28
TGTGCCAGCAGTTTGCAGGGGGCCAGCCATGGCTACACCTTC
CASSLQGASHGYTF
>.|TRBJ1-3|many|TRBV6-1
TGTGCCAGCAGTGGGACCGACAGACTCATCTCTGGAAACACCATATATTTT
CASSGTDRLISGNTIYF
>.|TRBJ2-5|.|TRBV4-1
TGCGCCAGCAGCCAAATTCTAGAGGGCGGTTCCGAGACCCAGTACTTC
CASSQILEGGSETQYF
>.|TRBJ1-6|.|TRBV20-1
TGCAGTGCTAGAGATTGGCAGAGCTCCTATAATTCACCCCTCCACTTT
CSARDWQSSYNSPLHF
>.|TRBJ2-1|many|TRBV20-1
TGCAGCCCGGGACCATCCTACAATGAGCAGTTCTTC
CSPGPSYNEQFF
>.|TRBJ2-3|few|TRBV24-1
TGTGCCATCAGTGATTTGGGCGATACGCAGTATTTT
CAISDLGDTQYF